The 18 T cell receptor beta chains presented below share a single source sample, sequenced in a study of T-cell memory formation after mild COVID-19 (dated by TCRdb to about 2021). The library came from 5' RACE. The sequencer listed for this sample is Illumina NovaSeq 6000. TCRdb took the public reads, trimmed them with fastp at Q25, ran MiXCR for clone calling and kept in-frame beta chains. Every CDR3 protein is listed once, alongside the most common genes and DNA of its rows. The sample includes some 120,000 distinct CDR3 sequences, with about 15% observed a single time. Approximately 4.7% of the sample rests with the top ten. Material for sequencing was PBMCs or a T cell subset sorted from them (not recorded which). All receptors derive from a young man who had mild COVID-19 (a few samples of this study predate the infection). The sample titles of this study are shuffled in the database, so cell type and time point are left out; the donor was told from shared clones.

The chain recombines TRBV2 with TRBJ2-7; D call uncertain. The CDR3 has 14 residues. V was trimmed by 6 bases and J by 0 bases, leaving 12 bases between them. The V gene's germline CDR1 is SNHLY and CDR2 FYNNEI. The CDR3 loop is CASSLSYTSYEQYF. DNA of the CDR3: TGTGCCAGCAGCCTATCTTATACCTCCTACGAGCAGTACTTC.

V and J are TRBV28 and TRBJ2-2; 9 bases fit TRBD2. The V and J ends lost 2 bases and 4 bases, in that order; junction bases with no gene match: 8. The germline CDR1 and CDR2 sequences are MDHEN and SYDVKM. CDR3 length: 17 residues. The CDR3: CASSLVPGSGGTGELFF. CDR3 coding DNA: TGTGCCAGCAGTTTAGTTCCGGGTAGCGGGGGCACCGGGGAGCTGTTTTTT.

The chain joins TRBV5-1 to TRBJ2-1; TRBD2 agrees at 14 bases. This CDR3 is 16 amino acids long. The junction had 6 bases not matched to a gene; V was cut back by 4 bases and J by 6 bases. Germline CDR1 and CDR2: SGHRS and YFSETQ. CDR3 residues: CASSPTGTSGGNEQFF. CDR3 sequence (DNA): TGCGCCAGCAGCCCTACCGGGACTAGCGGGGGCAATGAGCAGTTCTTC.

There are a few counts of this clonotype. This rearrangement joins TRBV12-3 or TRBV12-4 to TRBJ2-2, with no clear D. The CDR3 consists of 12 residues. With 2 bases removed from V and 7 bases from J, the gap between germline ends came to 5 bases. The CDR3 DNA is TGTGCCAGCAGTTTACTGAGCGGGGAGCTGTTTTTT. Encoded protein: CASSLLSGELFF.

The chain recombines TRBV7-8 with TRBJ1-1, with D uncertain. Trimming pared 5 bases from V and 0 bases from J, leaving 7 bases between. Germline values: CDR1 SGHVS, CDR2 FQNEAQ. The CDR3 extends over 13 amino acids. The CDR3 nucleotides read TGTGCCAGCAGCCCACTCATGAACACTGAAGCTTTCTTT. Translation: CASSPLMNTEAFF. Together with reference TRBV7-8 and TRBJ1-1, the CDR3 gives the full variable domain: GAGVSQSPRYKVAKRGQDVALRCDPISGHVSLFWYQQALGQGPEFLTYFQNEAQLDKSGLPSDRFFAERPEGSVSTLKIQRTQQEDSAVYLCASSPLMNTEAFFGQGTRLTVV.

This clonotype was counted at least ten times. The rearrangement links TRBV7-2 to TRBJ2-1; D ambiguous. CDR3 length: 12 residues. In germline, CDR1 is SGHTA, CDR2 FQGNSA. V gave up 5 bases and J gave up 3 bases, with 5 bases separating them. The CDR3 DNA sequence: TGTGCCAGCAGCCTCGACTACAATGAGCAGTTCTTC. Translation: CASSLDYNEQFF.

This chain uses TRBV28 with TRBJ2-4; possible D gene TRBD2, 7 bases. Germline values: CDR1 MDHEN, CDR2 SYDVKM. There are 15 residues in the CDR3. V was trimmed by 6 bases and J by 1 base, leaving 13 bases between them. The chain's CDR3 is CASSSRGAAKNIQYF. For the CDR3, the DNA is TGTGCCAGCAGCTCCCGGGGGGCGGCCAAAAACATTCAGTACTTC.

This clonotype came up many times. The CDR3 is CASSPGLVTDTQYF. The CDR3 DNA reads as TGCGCCAGCAGCCCCGGACTAGTCACAGATACGCAGTATTTT. The gene calls are TRBV5-1 and TRBJ2-3, with 7 bases matching TRBD2. The germline gives CDR1 SGHRS, CDR2 YFSETQ. V lost 4 bases and J lost 2; bases outside the gene matches: 4. The CDR3 spans 14 residues.

This rearrangement joins TRBV12-3 or TRBV12-4 to TRBJ1-2; D is ambiguous. The CDR3 length is 13 residues. V lost 8 bases, J lost 2 bases, and 12 bases lay in between. The CDR3 coding sequence is TGTGCCAGCTCCCGGCCAGAGAACTATGGCTACACCTTC. Encoded protein: CASSRPENYGYTF.

Only a few counts were recorded for this clonotype. The chain uses TRBV7-2 and TRBJ2-3, with D possibly being TRBD1 (6 bases). Germline V gene sequence: CDR1 SGHTA, CDR2 FQGNSA. The CDR3 is made up of 14 amino acids. V was shortened by 3 bases and J by 5 bases, with 12 bases between the two germline ends. The CDR3: CASSFRGGRDTQYF. CDR3 nucleotides: TGTGCCAGCAGCTTTAGAGGGGGAAGAGATACGCAGTATTTT.

This chain connects TRBV6-4 to TRBJ2-3; D remains ambiguous. The CDR3 is made up of 13 amino acids. V was trimmed by 6 bases and J by 2 bases, leaving 9 bases between them. Germline CDR1 and CDR2: MRHNA and SNTAGT. CDR3 coding DNA: TGTGCCAGCAGCGGACCTACCACAGATACGCAGTATTTT. The encoded protein is CASSGPTTDTQYF.

The gene calls are TRBV5-1 and TRBJ2-1; the match to TRBD2 covers 11 bases. CDR3 length: 15 amino acids. The germline V gene has CDR1 SGHRS and CDR2 YFSETQ. V trimming: 4 bases; J trimming: 4 bases; junction bases outside the gene matches: 4. The chain's CDR3 is CASSVGLADYNEQFF. The DNA of the CDR3 is TGCGCCAGCAGCGTGGGACTAGCGGATTACAATGAGCAGTTCTTC.

This clonotype was observed a handful of times. The V gene is TRBV15, the J gene TRBJ1-4; D is perhaps TRBD1 (5 bases). V was shortened by 0 bases and J by 1 base, with 18 bases between the two germline ends. CDR3 length: 19 residues. Germline CDR1 is LNHNV and CDR2 is YYDKDF (reference sequence). The CDR3 loop reads CATSRDRGRSGQTNEKLFF. In DNA form, the CDR3 reads TGTGCCACCAGCAGAGATCGGGGCAGATCGGGTCAAACTAATGAAAAACTGTTTTTT.

This clonotype has at least ten counts. This chain joins TRBV5-1 and TRBJ2-5; tentatively, D is TRBD2 (6 bases). Trimming removed 0 bases from V and 3 bases from J, with 12 bases in between. CDR1 and CDR2 (germline): SGHRS, YFSETQ. The CDR3 contains 15 residues. CDR3 amino acids: CASSLGSGVEETQYF. CDR3 bases: TGCGCCAGCAGCTTGGGTTCGGGGGTCGAAGAGACCCAGTACTTC.

This chain connects TRBV5-1 to TRBJ2-5; the D gene is possibly TRBD1 (6 bases). Germline V CDR1 and CDR2: SGHRS, YFSETQ. The CDR3 loop spans 14 amino acids. V was shortened by 3 bases and J by 2 bases, with 11 bases between the two germline ends. The CDR3: CASSSGHGQETQYF. DNA of the CDR3: TGCGCCAGCAGCTCGGGACACGGACAAGAGACCCAGTACTTC.

The rearrangement uses TRBV12-3 or TRBV12-4 and TRBJ2-7; D call uncertain. The CDR3 is 14 amino acids. V lost 3 bases to trimming and J lost 1 base, with 10 bases between them. CDR3 in amino acids: CASSLRRSSYEQYF. CDR3 bases: TGTGCCAGCAGTTTGAGGCGGTCTTCCTACGAGCAGTACTTC.

This clonotype was seen repeatedly, ten times or more. This sequence joins TRBV11-2 and TRBJ2-7; perhaps TRBD2 as D (6 bases). Germline CDR1 reads SGHAT; CDR2 reads FQNNGV. The CDR3 loop spans 18 amino acids. Between the trimmed V and J ends, which lost 3 bases and 1 base, there was a span of 22 bases. The CDR3 protein is CASSFSDGGGLWSYEQYV. The CDR3, as DNA: TGTGCCAGCAGCTTTTCGGACGGCGGAGGGTTGTGGTCCTACGAGCAGTACGTC.

The chain links TRBV4-3 to TRBJ2-3; TRBD2 agrees at 8 bases. V was clipped by 1 base and J by 9 bases; unmatched bases: 6. Germline CDR1 is LGHNA and CDR2 is YSLEER. The CDR3 runs to 14 residues. The CDR3 region is CASSQGAAGATQYF. Here the CDR3 DNA reads TGCGCCAGCAGCCAAGGTGCAGCGGGGGCAACGCAGTATTTT.